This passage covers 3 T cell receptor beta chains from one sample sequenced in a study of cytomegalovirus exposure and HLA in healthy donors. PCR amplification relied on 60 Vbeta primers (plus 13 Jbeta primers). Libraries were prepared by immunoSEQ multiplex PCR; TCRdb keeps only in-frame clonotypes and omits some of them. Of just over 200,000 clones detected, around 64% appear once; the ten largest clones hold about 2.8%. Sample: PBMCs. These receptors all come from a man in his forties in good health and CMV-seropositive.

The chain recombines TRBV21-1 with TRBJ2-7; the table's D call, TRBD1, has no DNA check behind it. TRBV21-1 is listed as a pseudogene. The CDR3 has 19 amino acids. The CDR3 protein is CASSLTIPPLPEQGYEQYF. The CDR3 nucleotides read TGTGCCAGCAGCCTAACGATTCCTCCGCTCCCCGAGCAGGGCTACGAGCAGTACTTC.

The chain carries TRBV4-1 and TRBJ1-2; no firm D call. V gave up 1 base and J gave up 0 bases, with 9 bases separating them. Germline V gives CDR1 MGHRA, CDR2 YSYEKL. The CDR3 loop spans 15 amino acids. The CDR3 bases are TGCGCCAGCAGCCAAGTTCCAACAGCTAACTATGGCTACACCTTC. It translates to CASSQVPTANYGYTF.

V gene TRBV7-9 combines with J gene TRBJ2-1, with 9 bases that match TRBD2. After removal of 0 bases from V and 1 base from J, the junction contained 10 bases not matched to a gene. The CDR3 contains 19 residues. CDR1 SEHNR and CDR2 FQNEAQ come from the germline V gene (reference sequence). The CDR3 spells CASSLAQVVAGASYNEQFF. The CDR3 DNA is TGTGCCAGCAGCTTAGCGCAGGTAGTAGCGGGGGCATCCTACAATGAGCAGTTCTTC.